Listed below are T cell receptor beta chains from one sample, sequenced in a study of Tregs in tolerant kidney transplant recipients. TCRdb's copy holds only in-frame clones and misses some; the assay was immunoSEQ multiplex PCR. The table lists around 70,000 clones, just under 95% of them singletons. The sample was CD8+ T cells from blood, taken before the transplant. The receptors originated from a human donor who received a combined kidney and bone marrow transplant. Each CDR3 is given with its conserved first and last residue. A D gene is named only where the DNA matches it firmly. Clone size, where shown, is once, few, many, or a class for clones that have expanded.

abundance	v_gene	d_gene	j_gene	CDR3nt	CDR3aa
NA	TRBV10-3	TRBD1	TRBJ1-5	TGTGCCATCAGTGATCCGGGACAGGGGTCTACTCAGCCCCAGCATTTT	CAISDPGQGSTQPQHF
NA	TRBV4-2	TRBD2	TRBJ2-3	TGTGCCAGCAGCCAAGATAATAGCGGGGGGGCAGATACGCAGTATTTT	CASSQDNSGGADTQYF
once	TRBV15	TRBD2	TRBJ2-7	TGTGCCACCAGCAGAGATAGGCTAGCGGGCGACGAGCAGTACTTC	CATSRDRLAGDEQYF
once	TRBV19	NA	TRBJ2-2	TGTGCCAGTAGCGCTAGTTTTTCCGGGGAGCTGTTTTTT	CASSASFSGELFF
NA	TRBV4-3	TRBD2	TRBJ2-1	TGCGCCAGCAGCCAAGATAGGGGGGGACTAGCGGGAGGGTCCTACAATGAGCAGTTCTTC	CASSQDRGGLAGGSYNEQFF
NA	TRBV28	NA	TRBJ1-5	TGTGCCAGCAGTTTAGGGGAGAGCAATCAGCCCCAGCATTTT	CASSLGESNQPQHF
NA	TRBV19	NA	TRBJ1-1	TGTGCCAGTATTTGGGGCGGGGGGATGAACACTGAAGCTTTCTTT	CASIWGGGMNTEAFF
NA	TRBV13	TRBD2	TRBJ2-3	TGTGCCAGCAGCTTAGGAGCGGGGGGTTCGGATACGCAGTATTTT	CASSLGAGGSDTQYF
once	TRBV4-3	TRBD2	TRBJ2-2	TGCGCCAGCAGCCAAGATATGACTAGCCTTGCGAACACCGGGGAGCTGTTTTTT	CASSQDMTSLANTGELFF
NA	TRBV21-1	NA	TRBJ2-1	TGTGCCAGCAGCAAAGTGACGACAGACGGCTACAATGAGCAGTTCTTC	CASSKVTTDGYNEQFF